This TCR beta chain was profiled in a study of regulatory T cells in long-lasting Graves disease listed by TCRdb under 2021. Concerning the study at large: Persistent Graves' disease was defined as persistently positive TSH receptor autoantibodies together with antithyroid drug treatment for over 5 years. Peripheral blood TCR sequencing and RNA sequencing compared persistent Graves' disease patients with newly diagnosed Graves' disease patients. On average, persistent Graves' disease patients in the clinical cohort had been on antithyroid drugs for about 10.3 years. TCR sequencing covered approximately 13 persistent and roughly 20 newly diagnosed Graves' disease patients, about 35 samples in total. The study was conducted in China and was registered as a clinical trial. What the research found in general, with its limitations: More public clonotypes were shared among persistent patients (around 2,600) than among newly diagnosed patients (over 900). As a limitation, the authors acknowledged that the small sample size may reduce accuracy. Sequencing and analysis were restricted to the TCR beta chain. Only peripheral blood was studied, because thyroid tissue, the primary lesion, was inaccessible. Persistent disease showed preferential use of TRBV28, TRBJ1-2 and TRBJ2-5, whereas newly diagnosed disease favored TRBV20-1 and TRBJ2-1. Persistent Graves' disease patients showed lower TCR Shannon entropy and fewer highly expanded clones than newly diagnosed patients, suggesting clonal expansion.

In the paper's terms, the time point label means: persistent/refractory GD, antithyroid drugs over 5 years with positive TRAb. For both TCR sequencing and RNA sequencing, RNA was extracted from PBMCs using TRIzol. Graves' disease was diagnosed according to American Thyroid Association guidelines. Patients were recruited from an endocrinology department in Xi'an, China. Each patient gave 8.5 to 9.5 milliliters of peripheral blood, collected in an EDTA anticoagulant tube. Ficoll Paque Plus density gradient separation was used to isolate PBMCs, and no further T cell sorting was performed. An Agilent 2100 Bioanalyzer and agarose gel were used to check RNA quality, while a NanoDrop 2000 measured RNA concentration. The protocol used for the library was multiplex PCR. TCRdb names Illumina HiSeq 4000 as the instrument used. CDR3 regions were amplified by Arm-PCR with iRepertoire HTBI primers to construct TCR beta libraries. Gel purification was performed on PCR products prior to sequencing. In the paper's pipeline: Gene usage analysis of CDR3 amino acid clonotypes relied on the roughly 64 TRBV and 12 to 15 TRBJ segments identified across samples. Filtered high-quality paired reads were merged into contigs using COPE and FqMerger. Contigs were aligned with BLAST to IMGT TRBV, TRBD and TRBJ reference genes, and CDR3 was defined per IMGT. Highly expanded clones were defined as clonotypes with a frequency above 0.1%. Repertoire diversity was measured by Shannon entropy, and V-J evenness by the Gini coefficient. Clonotypes shared by more than one individual were considered public. Using fastp trimming at Q25 and MiXCR clonotype assembly, TCRdb reanalyzed the public sequencing data and kept in-frame beta chains. Each entry is one CDR3 protein sequence, shown with its most common DNA and genes. The V and J calls and clone size are TCRdb's, not the authors'. A total of under 450,000 distinct CDR3 sequences appear in this sample, 23% of them only once. The ten largest clonotypes hold 26% of the sample.

Regarding this clonotype: It lacks a known antigen. Per-base quality was not reported, and no clone a single base away is much larger than it.

V is clipped by 0 bases and J by 5 bases, and the sequence between their germline boundaries is 17 bases long. The CDR3 sequence holds 16 residues, the cysteine and phenylalanine included. Only the CDR3 region is kept as DNA, spanning 48 bases read in frame from base 1. CDR1 and CDR2, per the germline V gene, are SGDLS and YYNGEE. This material consisted of peripheral blood mononuclear cells (PBMCs), taken when the disease was refractory, from a patient treated with antithyroid drugs. In this chain, TRBV9 is recombined with TRBJ2-5; TRBD2 is a possible D gene, resting on 5 matching bases. The TCR comes from a female donor with Graves disease. The CDR3 region reads CASSVAGAERRETQYF. The sequence in DNA is TGTGCCAGCAGCGTAGCTGGTGCGGAAAGGAGGGAGACCCAGTACTTC.